The 7 T cell receptor beta chains in this list originate from one sample, sequenced in a study of blood T cell repertoires in COVID-19. Produced via immunoSEQ multiplex PCR; TCRdb's table is partial and in-frame only. The table includes fewer than 150,000 clones, around 78% detected once. Sequencing was performed on peripheral blood. Receptors were obtained from a human donor in a cohort sampled during active COVID-19.

The CDR3 region has the DNA TGTGCCAGCAGCGTACGAGGAGCAGAGACCGGGGAGCTGTTTTTT. It is translated as CASSVRGAETGELFF. The V call is TRBV9, the J call TRBJ2-2; D not certain. The CDR3 runs to 15 residues. The V end was cut by 1 base, the J end by 5 bases, with 12 bases between. Per the germline V gene, CDR1 is SGDLS and CDR2 is YYNGEE.

The chain recombines TRBV5-5 with TRBJ2-5; 8 bases agree with TRBD1. This CDR3 spans 16 amino acids. The V gene's germline CDR1 is SGHKS and CDR2 YYEKEE (reference sequence). Losses at the gene ends were 2 bases for V and 4 bases for J; bases not matched to a gene: 10. CDR3 region: CASSLNIPDRGETQYF. The CDR3 coding sequence is TGTGCCAGCAGCTTAAATATACCAGACAGGGGAGAGACCCAGTACTTC.

This clone was recorded once. This rearrangement joins TRBV9 to TRBJ1-5; D is unclear. CDR1 and CDR2 from the germline V gene are SGDLS and YYNGEE. Trimming stripped 0 bases from V and 4 bases from J, with 8 bases between. The CDR3 length is 14 residues. Here the CDR3 reads CASSVDSDNQPQHF. CDR3 DNA sequence: TGTGCCAGCAGCGTAGATAGTGATAATCAGCCCCAGCATTTT.

The chain employs TRBV19 and TRBJ2-5; 10 bases line up with TRBD1. CDR1 and CDR2 from the germline V gene are LNHDA and SQIVND (reference sequence). The CDR3 extends over 14 amino acids. J gave up 7 bases and V 4 bases, and 6 bases lay outside the gene matches. The CDR3 here is CASSSRQGAMTQYF. In DNA, the CDR3 is TGTGCCAGTAGTAGCCGACAGGGGGCTATGACCCAGTACTTC.

V usage is TRBV19 and J usage is TRBJ1-1; 9 bases match TRBD1. V was pared by 3 bases and J by 8 bases, with 7 bases of the junction left unmatched. CDR1 and CDR2 from the germline V gene are LNHDA and SQIVND (reference sequence). This CDR3 contains 14 residues. The CDR3 reads CASSIRGQGLEAFF. CDR3 nucleotide sequence: TGTGCCAGTAGTATCCGGGGACAGGGTCTCGAAGCTTTCTTT.

This clone showed up just a few times. V and J are TRBV18 and TRBJ1-3; 11 nucleotides line up with TRBD1. This CDR3 has 15 residues. Per germline, CDR1 KGHSH and CDR2 LQKENI. With 3 bases clipped from V and 2 bases from J, the junction kept 0 bases outside the gene matches. CDR3 bases: TGTGCCAGCTCACCGGACAGGGGGCCTGGAAACACCATATATTTT. The encoded protein is CASSPDRGPGNTIYF.

The chain recombines TRBV7-8 with TRBJ1-5; D is unresolved. From germline, CDR1 is SGHVS and CDR2 FQNEAQ. Trimming shortened V by 2 bases and J by 0 bases, and 11 bases separated the two germline ends. CDR3 size: 16 residues. The CDR3 coding sequence is TGTGCCAGCAGCTTACTCGGAGGAAATAGCAATCAGCCCCAGCATTTT. Translation: CASSLLGGNSNQPQHF.